The present T cell receptor beta chain was sequenced within a study of blood T cell repertoires in COVID-19. Study as a whole: Sites across the United States, Italy and Spain contributed samples from acute and convalescent COVID-19. From T cells, B-cell-depleted T cells, or PBMCs came the material, which was cDNA or gDNA.

Only in-frame clones appear in the TCRdb table, and some are missing; sequencing was by immunoSEQ multiplex PCR. The sample has 250,000 to 300,000 clones, approximately 91% seen once. Recruits, aged about 18 to 100 years, lived in 24 US areas. V lost 3 bases, J lost 3 bases, and 6 bases lay in between. This CDR3 has 14 amino acids. CDR1 is LNHDA, CDR2 SQIVND, per germline (reference sequence). The specimen sequenced was PBMCs or T cells enriched from blood (not recorded which). V usage is TRBV19 and J usage is TRBJ2-6, with unresolved D. The receptor comes from a woman in her forties with acute COVID-19. For the CDR3, the DNA is TGTGCCAGTAGTATCCTTAGTGGGGCCAACGTCCTGACTTTC. Translated, it gives CASSILSGANVLTF.